This is a list of T cell receptor beta chains from one sample in a study of T cell changes during pregnancy in multiple sclerosis. Sequencing was performed with immunoSEQ multiplex PCR; in TCRdb, only in-frame clones are kept and a portion is missing. Here the sample spans under 50,000 clones, approximately 90% being singletons. This specimen consisted of CD4+ T cells from peripheral blood mononuclear cells, obtained in the second trimester of pregnancy. These receptor sequences come from a female donor in good health, enrolled as a control in a pregnancy study. The CDR3 runs from the conserved cysteine through the conserved F or W. The order of the fields is clone size, V gene, CDR3 protein. Clone size is shown for a subset of rows, as once, few, many or a class of expanded clone.

>-|TRBV4-3
CASSQGGGGYTF
>-|TRBV5-4
CASSLSTGTGKSNEQYF
>-|TRBV5-6
CASSLGGQLYSGNTIYF
>-|TRBV6-1
CASSEVELAYGYTF
>-|TRBV28
CASRGQGSYGYTF
>-|TRBV6-5
CAVGTGNTEAFF
>-|TRBV18
CASSPSDTREQYF
>-|TRBV5-1
CASSPGSSGDNEQFF
>-|TRBV9
CASTPSPSYNEQFF
>-|TRBV9
CASSGGQRKEWGNTIYF
>-|TRBV30
CAWSGGESAIYF
>-|TRBV9
CASSVAQDSHYGYTF
>-|TRBV6-5
CASSYTGGNSGNTIYF
>-|TRBV4-1
CASSLRQGSYNEQFF
>-|TRBV2
CASSEMAGSPYGYTF
>-|TRBV30
CAWSVETGGGYEQYF
>-|TRBV5-1
CASSLGTLRFNYGYTF
>-|TRBV5-4
CASSLGAGDYNEQFF
>once|TRBV6-5
CASSSLINTEAFF
>-|TRBV25-1
CASSKNYGYTF
>-|TRBV4-1
CASSRTTGVYQPQHF
>-|TRBV7-9
CASSSLLGLEGTDTQYF
>once|TRBV5-1
CASSLVPLQSSGANVLTF
>few|TRBV4-2
CASSQAGLAGGFPDTQYF
>-|TRBV4-1
CASSQQSAGGPVSETQYF
>-|TRBV7-2
CASSSPKEAYGYTF
>-|TRBV19
CASSILTPGQNTEAFF
>-|TRBV7-2
CASSLTGGGYNEQFF
>-|TRBV7-2
CASSLHREAEAFF
>few|TRBV30
CAWARGRYQPQHF
>-|TRBV19
CASSDRDVYGYTF
>-|TRBV19
CASRRDRTTGELFF
>-|TRBV5-6
CASSFDRGKVDTEAFF
>-|TRBV9
CASSVDRVNEQYF
>-|TRBV9
CASSVAQGYNEQFF
>once|TRBV7-2
CASSPPGGGVQPQHF
>-|TRBV11-1
CASSRGQGRAFF
>-|TRBV10-3
CAIKGQGAGDTQYF
>-|TRBV12-5
CASGLKASGINNEQFF
>-|TRBV7-2
CASSLAGRGVANQPQHF
>many|TRBV5-4
CASSLAGLDLMTGELFF
>-|TRBV15
CATSRERTATNYGYTF
>-|TRBV5-5
CASSLLNRENSPLHF
>-|TRBV6-7
CASSFGQIGYTF
>-|TRBV7-3
CASSRSGGANEQFF
>few|TRBV6-5
CASSYSLPERGYGYTF
>-|TRBV7-4
CASSQHKDRRQAGSYNSPLHF
>-|TRBV30
CAWRISGGDTTEAFF
>-|TRBV7-3
CASSLTGRGADNEQFF
>-|TRBV18
CASSANLQGSGYTF
>once|TRBV30
CAWSVQGPETQYF
>once|TRBV2
CASSVDQPQHF
>-|TRBV5-4
CASSAWDREDAEAFF
>-|TRBV29-1
CSVIFLETQYF
>-|TRBV19
CASRTGGSLGNTIYF
>-|TRBV6-1
CASSDDQPQHF
>-|TRBV4-3
CGGHSNSPLHF